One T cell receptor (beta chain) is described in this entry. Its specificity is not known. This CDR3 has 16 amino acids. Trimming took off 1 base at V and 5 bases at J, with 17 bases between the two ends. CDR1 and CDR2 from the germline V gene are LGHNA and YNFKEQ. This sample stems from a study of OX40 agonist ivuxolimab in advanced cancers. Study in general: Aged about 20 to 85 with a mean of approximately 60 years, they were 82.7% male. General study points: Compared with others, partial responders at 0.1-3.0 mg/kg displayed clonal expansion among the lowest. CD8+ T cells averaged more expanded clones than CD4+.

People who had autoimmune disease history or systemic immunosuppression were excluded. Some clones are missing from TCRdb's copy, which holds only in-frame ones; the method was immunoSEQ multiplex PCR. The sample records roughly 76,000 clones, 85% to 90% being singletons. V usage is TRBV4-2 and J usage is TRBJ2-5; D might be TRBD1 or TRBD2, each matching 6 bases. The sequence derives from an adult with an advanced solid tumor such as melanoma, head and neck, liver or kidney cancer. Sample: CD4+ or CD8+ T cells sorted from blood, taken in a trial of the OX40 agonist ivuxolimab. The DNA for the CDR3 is TGTGCCAGCAGCCAAGGGGGAGGACAGAAGGTGGAGACCCAGTACTTC. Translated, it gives CASSQGGGQKVETQYF.